These T cell receptor beta chains were read from a single sample in a study of T cell responses to AZD1222 COVID-19 vaccine. This table comes from immunoSEQ multiplex PCR, and its TCRdb copy is limited to in-frame clones, with some not included. The sample records over 90,000 clones, 75% to 90% being singletons. The starting material was peripheral blood, obtained on day 0 of AZD1222 vaccination. Receptors were obtained from an adult in good health. Each CDR3 is given with its conserved first and last residue. A D gene is named only where the DNA matches it firmly. A clone size is listed for some rows: how often the clone was seen (once, few, many), or a class if it is expanded.

TRBD1	TRBJ1-5	.	TRBV7-9	TGTGCCAGCGATCGAGGGGGCCTGCCCCAGCATTTT	CASDRGGLPQHF
TRBD1	TRBJ2-1	.	TRBV27	TGTGCCAGCAGTTCGGGACAGGGAGGTAACTACAATGAGCAGTTCTTC	CASSSGQGGNYNEQFF
.	TRBJ1-5	.	TRBV19	TGTGCCAGTATCCAGGGTTTTTATAGCAATCAGCCCCAGCATTTT	CASIQGFYSNQPQHF
.	TRBJ2-7	.	TRBV9	TGTGCCAGCAGCCCCCGGGCCGGCGACGGGCAGTACTTC	CASSPRAGDGQYF
TRBD1	TRBJ1-4	.	TRBV15	TGTGCCACCAGCAGCCACAGGACAGGGGGTGAAAAACTGTTTTTT	CATSSHRTGGEKLFF
.	TRBJ1-6	.	TRBV28	TGTGCCAGCAGTTTAGGTCAGGGAGGCTCACCCCTCCACTTT	CASSLGQGGSPLHF
TRBD1	TRBJ1-2	.	TRBV3-1/TRBV3-2	TGTGCCAGCAGCCAAGGATATACAGGGGTCGGCTACACCTTC	CASSQGYTGVGYTF
.	TRBJ2-7	.	TRBV11-3	TGTGCCAGCAGCAAAACGGGAGCCGCAGGAGAGCAGTACTTC	CASSKTGAAGEQYF
.	TRBJ1-2	.	TRBV25-1	TGTGCCAGCAGGAAACAGGGTACTCCTTCAGGCTACACCTTC	CASRKQGTPSGYTF
.	TRBJ1-2	.	TRBV9	TGTGCCAGCAGCGTAGCGTCCGGCAACACCCTAGGGGGCTACACCTTC	CASSVASGNTLGGYTF
.	TRBJ2-3	.	TRBV19	TGTGCCAGTAGAACCTCTGGCGCGGGGCTCACAGATACGCAGTATTTT	CASRTSGAGLTDTQYF
.	TRBJ1-5	.	TRBV28	TGTGCCAGCACCCCAAGGGGTGCCGAAGGGCCCCAGCATTTT	CASTPRGAEGPQHF
TRBD2	TRBJ2-3	.	TRBV7-2	TGTGCCAGCAGCTTAGCACCCTTAGCGGGAACAGATACGCAGTATTTT	CASSLAPLAGTDTQYF
.	TRBJ2-1	once	TRBV13	TGTGCCAGCAGCCAAACCCGCCAGGGATCCTACAATGAGCAGTTCTTC	CASSQTRQGSYNEQFF
.	TRBJ2-2	.	TRBV27	TGTGCCAGCAGTTTATCAGGGCGGAACACCGGGGAGCTGTTTTTT	CASSLSGRNTGELFF
.	TRBJ2-3	once	TRBV6-6	TGTGCCAGCAGTTACTCAAGGACGGTGGGCACAGATACGCAGTATTTT	CASSYSRTVGTDTQYF